The 24 T cell receptor beta chains below all came from one sample that was sequenced in a study of blood T cell repertoires in COVID-19. Clones were sequenced by immunoSEQ multiplex PCR, and TCRdb holds only the in-frame ones, with some missing. The sample comprises tens of thousands of clones, roughly three quarters of which are singletons, and 3% to 3.5% rests with the top ten. The specimen was peripheral blood. The receptors were gathered from a man aged 55 to 70 with acute or convalescent COVID-19.

The chain carries TRBV6-5 and TRBJ2-7; weak D call: TRBD2 (5 bases). With 8 bases removed from V and 6 bases from J, the gap between germline ends came to 11 bases. Germline CDR1 MNHEY, CDR2 SVGAGI. The length of the CDR3 is 11 residues. The CDR3 nucleotides read TGTGCCAGCCGCGTTAGCGCCGAGCAGTACTTC. This encodes CASRVSAEQYF.

The V and J genes are TRBV2 and TRBJ1-1, with D possibly being TRBD1 (5 bases). CDR1 and CDR2 (germline): SNHLY, FYNNEI. V lost 10 bases to trimming and J lost 3 bases, with 12 bases between them. This CDR3 comprises 12 residues. CDR3 loop: CATRGGYTEAFF. The CDR3 DNA reads as TGTGCCACCCGGGGGGGGTACACTGAAGCTTTCTTT.

This clone was detected only a few times. The chain carries TRBV10-3 and TRBJ2-1, with D unresolved. Trimming stripped 6 bases from V and 3 bases from J, with 12 bases between. The germline CDR1 and CDR2 sequences are ENHRY and SYGVKD. There are 14 residues in the CDR3. The CDR3 DNA follows: TGTGCCATCAGCCCCGGTGGTTTCTACAATGAGCAGTTCTTC. Protein product: CAISPGGFYNEQFF.

This chain uses TRBV18 with TRBJ2-2; weak D call: TRBD2 (6 bases). Germline CDR1 reads KGHSH; CDR2 reads LQKENI. V was pared by 1 base and J by 4 bases, with 13 bases between. CDR3 size: 16 residues. This chain's CDR3 is CASSPRSAGSTGELFF. The CDR3 nucleotides are TGTGCCAGCTCACCACGATCGGCGGGGAGCACCGGGGAGCTGTTTTTT.

The chain couples TRBV2 to TRBJ1-1; a possible D gene is TRBD1 (5 bases). The CDR3 runs to 14 residues. V lost 9 bases and J lost 6, with 20 bases in between. In germline, CDR1 is SNHLY, CDR2 FYNNEI. The CDR3 DNA reads as TGTGCCAGTTCGCTTCAGGGAGGGTACGCTGAAGCTTTCTTT. Protein sequence: CASSLQGGYAEAFF.

This clone was recorded at least ten times. This chain joins TRBV18 and TRBJ1-3; D is unclear. The CDR3 consists of 16 residues. The germline V and J ends were trimmed by 5 bases and 0 bases, with 14 bases remaining between them. Germline CDR1 and CDR2: KGHSH and LQKENI. The CDR3 DNA follows: TGTGCCAGCTCAACCTCTCAGAGCGCCTCTGGAAACACCATATATTTT. This translates into CASSTSQSASGNTIYF. The whole variable domain, filled in from reference TRBV18 and TRBJ1-3, reads NAGVMQNPRHLVRRRGQEARLRCSPMKGHSHVYWYRQLPEEGLKFMVYLQKENIIDESGMPKERFSAEFPKEGPSILRIQQVVRGDSAAYFCASSTSQSASGNTIYFGEGSWLTVV.

The chain carries TRBV5-8 and TRBJ2-3, with TRBD2 matching 11 bases. CDR1 SGHTS and CDR2 YDEGEE come from the germline V gene. This CDR3 comprises 16 residues. V gave up 3 bases and J gave up 6 bases; unmatched junction bases: 9. The DNA for the CDR3 is TGTGCCAGCAGCTCCCTTAGCGGGGGGGCCCTGGATACGCAGTATTTT. Its translation is CASSSLSGGALDTQYF. Drawing the rest from reference TRBV5-8 and TRBJ2-3, the complete variable domain is EAGVTQSPTHLIKTRGQQATLRCSPISGHTSVYWYQQALGLGLQFLLWYDEGEERNRGNFPPRFSGRQFPNYSSELNVNALELEDSALYLCASSSLSGGALDTQYFGPGTRLTVL.

V gene TRBV27 combines with J gene TRBJ1-3; D is uncertain. This CDR3 region has 15 residues. Germline loops: CDR1 MNHEY, CDR2 SMNVEV (reference sequence). V was clipped by 7 bases and J by 0 bases, with 13 bases between them. CDR3: CASTRSGSSGNTIYF. In DNA form, the CDR3 reads TGTGCCAGCACCCGCTCGGGGAGCTCTGGAAACACCATATATTTT.

Concerning this clone: The same CDR3 also results from other DNA sequences found in this sample. V and J are TRBV5-6 and TRBJ1-2; D unclear. Germline V gene data show CDR1 as SGHDT and CDR2 as YYEEEE. V lost 4 bases and J 3 bases, leaving 7 bases between the germline ends. This CDR3 is 12 amino acids long. The CDR3 spells CASSEGDYGYTF. In DNA form, the CDR3 reads TGTGCCAGCAGCGAGGGCGACTATGGCTACACCTTC.

This clone was recorded only once. This chain joins TRBV9 and TRBJ2-2, with TRBD1 matching 7 bases. Trimming cost V 4 bases and J 5 bases; bases outside gene matches: 8. The length of the CDR3 is 15 residues. Germline lookup yields CDR1 SGDLS and CDR2 YYNGEE. The CDR3 spells CASSPRQGETGELFF. The CDR3 DNA is TGTGCCAGCAGCCCCCGACAGGGCGAGACCGGGGAGCTGTTTTTT. Using reference TRBV9 and TRBJ2-2 for the parts outside the CDR3, the full variable domain is DSGVTQTPKHLITATGQRVTLRCSPRSGDLSVYWYQQSLDQGLQFLIQYYNGEERAKGNILERFSAQQFPDLHSELNLSSLELGDSALYFCASSPRQGETGELFFGEGSRLTVL.

CDR3 loop: CATGGTGEVVNEQFF. The CDR3 DNA reads as TGTGCCACCGGCGGGACAGGGGAGGTGGTGAATGAGCAGTTCTTC. The chain links TRBV24-1 to TRBJ2-1, with TRBD1 matching 10 bases. Trimming took 9 bases from V and 7 from J; bases not matched to a gene: 11. This CDR3 comprises 15 residues. CDR1 and CDR2 (germline): KGHDR, SFDVKD.

The rearrangement joins TRBV2 to TRBJ1-1, with no clear D. This CDR3 has 13 amino acids. Germline CDR1 and CDR2: SNHLY and FYNNEI. The V and J ends lost 4 bases and 3 bases respectively, with 9 bases between them. CDR3 loop: CASSVEVHTEAFF. CDR3 nucleotide sequence: TGTGCCAGCAGTGTCGAGGTCCACACTGAAGCTTTCTTT.

V and J are TRBV4-1 and TRBJ2-1; no firm D call. The CDR3 length is 13 residues. Trimming shortened V by 0 bases and J by 5 bases, and 5 bases separated the two germline ends. CDR1 and CDR2 from the germline V gene are MGHRA and YSYEKL. Written as DNA, the CDR3 is TGCGCCAGCAGCCAAGACTTAAACAATGAGCAGTTCTTC. Translating it yields CASSQDLNNEQFF.

This rearrangement joins TRBV5-1 to TRBJ2-1; TRBD2 matches 10 bases. The V gene end was trimmed by 0 bases and the J gene end by 6 bases; junction bases not matched to a gene: 12. The CDR3 has 18 amino acids. The germline gives CDR1 SGHRS, CDR2 YFSETQ. The CDR3 reads CASSLAGFGTSASNEQFF. As DNA, the CDR3 is TGCGCCAGCAGCTTGGCGGGTTTCGGGACTAGCGCCTCCAATGAGCAGTTCTTC.

This clone was observed a handful of times. This chain connects TRBV2 to TRBJ2-2, with a possible D match to TRBD2 (5 bases). This CDR3 is built from 16 residues. The V and J ends lost 2 bases and 2 bases respectively, with 12 bases between them. The germline CDR1 and CDR2 sequences are SNHLY and FYNNEI. CDR3 amino acids: CASSERGSINTGELFF. CDR3 sequence (DNA): TGTGCCAGCAGTGAAAGAGGGAGTATCAACACCGGGGAGCTGTTTTTT.

The V call is TRBV5-1, the J call TRBJ1-3, with D unresolved. The CDR3 totals 15 residues. Germline CDR1 is SGHRS and CDR2 is YFSETQ. V shed 1 base and J shed 3 bases, with 11 bases lying between them. The CDR3 sequence is CASSLSSSVGNTIYF. CDR3 sequence (DNA): TGCGCCAGCAGCTTGTCGTCGTCCGTTGGAAACACCATATATTTT.

V and J are TRBV20-1 and TRBJ1-4, with 10 bases that match TRBD1. V shed 3 bases, J shed 8 bases, and the junction held 6 bases outside the gene matches. Looked up from germline, CDR1 is DFQATT and CDR2 is SNEGSKA (reference sequence). The CDR3 runs to 14 residues. This CDR3 is CSASGRGQGEKLFF. The DNA of the CDR3 is TGCAGTGCTAGTGGCCGGGGACAGGGGGAAAAACTGTTTTTT.

This clone was detected a few times. The rearrangement links TRBV2 to TRBJ1-2; D is unclear. CDR1 is SNHLY, CDR2 FYNNEI, per germline. Trimming removed 4 bases from V and 8 bases from J, with 11 bases in between. This CDR3 contains 12 residues. The DNA of the CDR3 is TGTGCCAGCAGTGGAACGACTGGGGGCTACACCTTC. Protein sequence: CASSGTTGGYTF.

V and J are TRBV5-1 and TRBJ1-6, with 8 bases aligning to TRBD1. V was pared by 7 bases and J by 7 bases, with 10 bases of the junction left unmatched. The CDR3 totals 15 residues. The germline CDR1 and CDR2 sequences are SGHRS and YFSETQ. CDR3 coding DNA: TGCGCCAGCTTGGACAGGGCTGGTACCAATTCACCCCTCCACTTT. This gives the protein CASLDRAGTNSPLHF.

The genes are TRBV5-3 and TRBJ1-2; D is unresolved. TRBV5-3 is an ORF, and what it does is uncertain. Trimming removed 4 bases at V and 3 bases at J, with 16 bases between. The CDR3 is 15 amino acids. For the CDR3, the DNA is TGTGCCAGAAGCAAGATCTTGAGGGTTGACTATGGCTACACCTTC. Translation gives CARSKILRVDYGYTF.

For this clone: One end of the junction varies from germline; a read error may be responsible. J is TRBJ1-3 and V is TRBV2, with TRBD1 as a possible D gene (5 bases). Germline V lookup: CDR1 SNHLY, CDR2 FYNNEI. CDR3 length: 16 residues. The CDR3 nucleotides read TGTGCCAGCAGCGAAGGTGGTTCAGGGATAGGAAACACCATATATTTT. This encodes CASSEGGSGIGNTIYF.

V and J are TRBV2 and TRBJ2-3; 9 bases line up with TRBD1. This CDR3 is 17 amino acids long. The V and J ends lost 1 base and 1 base, in that order; junction bases with no gene match: 6. Germline CDR1 is SNHLY and CDR2 is FYNNEI. The CDR3 DNA reads as TGTGCCAGCAGTGAAGGCCCCCGACAGGGGGGCACAGATACGCAGTATTTT. Residues: CASSEGPRQGGTDTQYF.

V usage is TRBV30 and J usage is TRBJ1-1; 7 bases line up with TRBD1. J gave up 0 bases and V 3 bases, and 10 bases lay outside the gene matches. The CDR3 is 16 residues long. Germline V gene lookup returns CDR1 GTSNPN and CDR2 SVGIG (reference sequence). CDR3 loop: CAWRGTVGHLNTEAFF. The DNA of the CDR3 is TGTGCCTGGAGGGGGACAGTTGGGCACCTGAACACTGAAGCTTTCTTT. The variable domain in full, completed from reference TRBV30 and TRBJ1-1, reads SQTIHQWPATLVQPVGSPLSLECTVEGTSNPNLYWYRQAAGRGLQLLFYSVGIGQISSEVPQNLSASRPQDRQFILSSKKLLLSDSGFYLCAWRGTVGHLNTEAFFGQGTRLTVV.

The chain carries TRBV30 and TRBJ1-2; D may be TRBD1 (5 bases). Germline V gene sequence: CDR1 GTSNPN, CDR2 SVGIG (reference sequence). V was cut by 1 base and J by 1 base, with 13 bases left in between. The CDR3 has 15 residues. The CDR3 region is CAWSGRQLYNYGYTF. CDR3 in DNA: TGTGCCTGGAGTGGAAGACAGCTTTATAACTATGGCTACACCTTC.